This TCR beta chain was sequenced for a study of T cells after yellow fever vaccination. Points from the study as a whole: The CD4 and CD8 compartments had a small share of their clonotypes in common. By day 5 rather than day 15, the secondary response had peaked, though it was weaker.

Germline-derived CDR1 and CDR2 are MDHEN and SYDVKM. This CDR3 is built from 14 residues. V was pared by 8 bases and J by 5 bases, with 18 bases between. For this clonotype: Its antigen remains unidentified.

TCRdb reanalysed the 5' RACE reads using MiXCR and keeps one entry per CDR3 protein. The repertoire holds under 600,000 distinct CDR3 sequences, with 21% as singletons. The sample was PBMCs, taken around 3 weeks after the first yellow fever vaccination. The rearrangement uses TRBV28 and TRBJ2-5; no clear D. This TCR was sampled from a man between 18 and 35 years old who received the YFV17D yellow fever vaccine. The CDR3 reads CASSSRQVLETQYF. Here the CDR3 DNA reads TGTGCCAGCTCCTCCCGGCAGGTCTTGGAGACCCAGTACTTC.